This T cell receptor (beta chain) is from a study of cytomegalovirus exposure and HLA in healthy donors. General study findings and limits: Researchers reported from a later analysis that most CMV-associated TCR beta chains appeared HLA-restricted.

This clone occurred once. Its specificity is not known. Primers for the PCR totalled 60 Vbeta and 13 Jbeta. Data came from immunoSEQ multiplex PCR; TCRdb stores just in-frame clones and leaves some out. The sample holds about 98,000 clones, approximately 80% seen once. Germline V gene sequence: CDR1 SGDLS, CDR2 YYNGEE. The CDR3 is 17 residues long. With V trimmed by 0 bases and J by 3 bases, 10 bases remained unmatched. The rearrangement joins TRBV9 to TRBJ1-2; TRBD1 matches 8 bases. The sequence derives from a man in his 60s in good health and CMV-seropositive. The material sequenced was PBMCs. The CDR3 loop is CASSVGWGDRFHYGYTF. The CDR3 nucleotides are TGTGCCAGCAGCGTAGGTTGGGGGGACAGGTTTCACTATGGCTACACCTTC.